This T cell receptor beta chain comes out of a study of T cell repertoires in cytomegalovirus infection (dated by TCRdb to between 2018 and 2021). For the wider study: The HLA type of each donor mattered for the analysis, because public TCR beta signatures pointed to carriage of CMV infection along with the matching HLA type.

The instrument was an Illumina HiSeq 1500. TCRdb's own reprocessing of the public reads used fastp at Q25 and MiXCR and kept productive beta chains. Identical CDR3 protein sequences are pooled into one entry, listed with their most common genes and DNA. This sample comprises fewer than 550,000 distinct CDR3 sequences, around 32% of them detected only once. The ten top clones hold approximately 15% of the sample. What the study reported, not specific to this receptor: The ex vivo response was dominated by HLA-C-restricted CMV-specific TCR beta clonotypes, which also provided the single most frequent clonotype in two of eight donors. Cumulative frequency of public TCR beta family members discriminated carriers of CMV infection plus the relevant HLA type in this cohort and an independent approximately 400-donor cohort.

CDR1 and CDR2, per the germline V gene, are MNHEY and SVGAGI. The CDR3 spans 14 residues, from the cysteine through the phenylalanine. The read is trimmed to its CDR3 DNA, 42 bases read in frame from base 1. V loses 7 bases, J loses 7 bases, and the germline ends lie 16 bases apart. This clonotype turned up a few times. What this receptor recognizes is not known. No base-level quality is on record; no much larger clone is a single base apart. The material sequenced was PBMCs. This sequence originates from a human donor in good health (CMV status not recorded). Some clones in this sample may be carry-over from other donors' samples. The chain links TRBV6-5 with TRBJ1-4; TRBD1 is a possible D gene, resting on 5 matching bases. The CDR3 protein: CASTSPAGVEKLFF. The DNA is TGTGCCAGCACTTCTCCTGCGGGGGTTGAAAAACTGTTTTTT.